Below are 28 T cell receptor beta chains sequenced from a single sample in a study of shared clonotypes between healthy human individuals. CD45RO-negative cells were positively selected for CCR7, leaving out terminally differentiated effector memory CD45RA+ cells. The repertoire was sequenced with immunoSEQ multiplex PCR; TCRdb's copy has only in-frame clones and lacks some. This table holds under 1 million clones, roughly 96% found once. Source material: naive CD8+ T cells sorted from blood. The receptor set was obtained from a young man in good health.

The chain recombines TRBV13 with TRBJ2-2; D is perhaps TRBD1 (5 bases). Per germline, CDR1 PRHDT and CDR2 FYEKMQ (reference sequence). The CDR3 consists of 15 residues. Trimming left V 0 bases short and J 7 bases short, with 12 bases between. DNA of the CDR3: TGTGCCAGCAGCTTAGGGGCCAGGGCCAGCGGGGAGCTGTTTTTT. It is translated as CASSLGARASGELFF.

The chain couples TRBV5-1 to TRBJ2-3; perhaps D is TRBD1 or TRBD2 (5 bases each). V was shortened by 0 bases and J by 2 bases, with 16 bases between the two germline ends. This CDR3 has 17 amino acids. The germline CDR1 and CDR2 sequences are SGHRS and YFSETQ. The CDR3 sequence: CASSLEGEGRYTDTQYF. For the CDR3, the DNA is TGCGCCAGCAGCTTGGAGGGTGAGGGGCGATACACAGATACGCAGTATTTT. Variable domain in full (rest from reference TRBV5-1 and TRBJ2-3): KAGVTQTPRYLIKTRGQQVTLSCSPISGHRSVSWYQQTPGQGLQFLFEYFSETQRNKGNFPGRFSGRQFSNSRSEMNVSTLELGDSALYLCASSLEGEGRYTDTQYFGPGTRLTVL.

The rearrangement uses TRBV14 and TRBJ2-1; 12 positions agree with TRBD2. This CDR3 is built from 15 residues. CDR1 SGHDN and CDR2 FVKESK come from the germline V gene. Losses at the gene ends were 2 bases for V and 9 bases for J; bases not matched to a gene: 5. CDR3 sequence reads: CASSQRTSGIGEQFF. The CDR3 bases are TGTGCCAGCAGCCAAAGGACTAGCGGGATTGGTGAGCAGTTCTTC.

The chain links TRBV5-8 to TRBJ2-2; no definite D call. This CDR3 region has 13 residues. Germline CDR1 and CDR2: SGHTS and YDEGEE. The ends were cut back, 1 base at V and 7 bases at J, with 8 bases in the middle. The CDR3 bases are TGTGCCAGCAGCTTGTTTACCGTCGGGGAGCTGTTTTTT. This codes for CASSLFTVGELFF. Filled out from reference TRBV5-8 and TRBJ2-2, the complete variable domain reads EAGVTQSPTHLIKTRGQQATLRCSPISGHTSVYWYQQALGLGLQFLLWYDEGEERNRGNFPPRFSGRQFPNYSSELNVNALELEDSALYLCASSLFTVGELFFGEGSRLTVL.

The chain uses TRBV14 and TRBJ1-3; 8 bases are shared with TRBD1. Germline values: CDR1 SGHDN, CDR2 FVKESK. V trimming: 0 bases; J trimming: 0 bases; junction bases outside the gene matches: 7. The CDR3 loop spans 18 amino acids. CDR3 loop: CASSQEGSTGGSGNTIYF. DNA of the CDR3: TGTGCCAGCAGCCAAGAGGGTTCCACAGGGGGCTCTGGAAACACCATATATTTT.

The chain employs TRBV6-4 and TRBJ2-7; D is perhaps TRBD2 (5 bases). The germline gives CDR1 MRHNA, CDR2 SNTAGT. Deletions cut 5 bases from V and 7 bases from J, with 24 bases between. The CDR3 consists of 16 residues. The CDR3, as DNA: TGTGCCAGCAGTCCGCGGCGCGCTAGCTTTCAGTGGGAGCAGTACTTC. Translated, it gives CASSPRRASFQWEQYF.

Regarding this clone: One end of the junction is discordant with germline, which a read error may explain. The chain recombines TRBV7-7 with TRBJ2-5; 8 bases line up with TRBD1. The CDR3 contains 14 residues. Germline CDR1 and CDR2: SSHAT and FNYEAQ (reference sequence). CDR3 region: CASSLGQGLETQYF. In nucleotides, the CDR3 is TGTGCTAGCAGCTTAGGACAGGGACTGGAGACCCAGTACTTC.

The chain carries TRBV5-8 and TRBJ2-1; D is perhaps TRBD2 (5 bases). The germline V gene has CDR1 SGHTS and CDR2 YDEGEE. Trimming left V 4 bases short and J 3 bases short, with 11 bases between. The CDR3 contains 14 residues. The CDR3 DNA reads TGTGCCAGCAGCACTAGGGATTTCTACAATGAGCAGTTCTTC. Its protein product is CASSTRDFYNEQFF. The variable domain in full, with the rest retrieved from reference TRBV5-8 and TRBJ2-1, is EAGVTQSPTHLIKTRGQQATLRCSPISGHTSVYWYQQALGLGLQFLLWYDEGEERNRGNFPPRFSGRQFPNYSSELNVNALELEDSALYLCASSTRDFYNEQFFGPGTRLTVL.

The CDR3 bases are TGTGCCAGCAGCTTAAGGACAGGGATAATTCACGAGCAGTACTTC. Translating gives CASSLRTGIIHEQYF. The J gene is TRBJ2-7, the V gene TRBV7-6, with 8 positions matching TRBD1. This CDR3 is built from 15 residues. CDR1 is SGHVS, CDR2 FNYEAQ, per germline. J was trimmed by 5 bases and V by 2 bases; bases with no gene match: 8. Filled out from reference TRBV7-6 and TRBJ2-7, the complete variable domain reads GAGVSQSPRYKVTKRGQDVALRCDPISGHVSLYWYRQALGQGPEFLTYFNYEAQQDKSGLPNDRFSAERPEGSISTLTIQRTEQRDSAMYRCASSLRTGIIHEQYFGPGTRLTVT.

The chain links TRBV27 to TRBJ1-2; D perhaps matches TRBD1 (6 bases). The CDR3 totals 13 residues. The germline CDR1 and CDR2 sequences are MNHEY and SMNVEV (reference sequence). V was clipped by 6 bases and J by 6 bases, with 14 bases between them. CDR3 amino acids: CASRVTQGDGYTF. In nucleotides, the CDR3 is TGTGCCAGCAGGGTTACACAGGGAGATGGCTACACCTTC.

The rearrangement uses TRBV5-1 and TRBJ2-3; 10 bases map to TRBD2. Germline V gives CDR1 SGHRS, CDR2 YFSETQ. This CDR3 spans 14 amino acids. Trimming cost V 2 bases and J 6 bases; bases outside gene matches: 3. CDR3 DNA: TGCGCCAGCAGCTTACCGGGACTAGCGGATACGCAGTATTTT. Translation: CASSLPGLADTQYF.

The rearrangement uses TRBV4-3 and TRBJ1-4; D is possibly TRBD1 (6 bases). Germline V CDR1 and CDR2: LGHNA, YSLEER. The CDR3 has 15 amino acids. V lost 1 base and J 5 bases, leaving 11 bases between the germline ends. CDR3 region: CASSQAGAPNEKLFF. Written as DNA, the CDR3 is TGCGCCAGCAGCCAAGCGGGGGCGCCAAATGAAAAACTGTTTTTT.

V gene TRBV7-8 combines with J gene TRBJ2-1; 7 bases agree with TRBD2. CDR1 is SGHVS, CDR2 FQNEAQ, per germline. This CDR3 spans 16 amino acids. V lost 5 bases and J lost 6; bases outside the gene matches: 13. As DNA, the CDR3 is TGTGCCAGCAGCACACGAGCGGGGCCGGGAAGCAATGAGCAGTTCTTC. Its protein product is CASSTRAGPGSNEQFF.

This clone was seen more than once but under ten times. J is TRBJ2-7 and V is TRBV19; 7 bases are a match to TRBD2. V dropped 7 bases and J dropped 2; count of bases not matched to a gene: 11. CDR1 is LNHDA and CDR2 is SQIVND in the germline V gene (reference sequence). The length of the CDR3 is 15 residues. CDR3 DNA: TGTGCCAGTACCATTTCCGGGACTAACCCCTACGAGCAGTACTTC. The encoded protein is CASTISGTNPYEQYF. The full variable domain, completed using reference TRBV19 and TRBJ2-7, is DGGITQSPKYLFRKEGQNVTLSCEQNLNHDAMYWYRQDPGQGLRLIYYSQIVNDFQKGDIAEGYSVSREKKESFPLTVTSAQKNPTAFYLCASTISGTNPYEQYFGPGTRLTVT.

The rearrangement links TRBV10-3 to TRBJ2-5, with 7 bases fitting TRBD2. The CDR3 sequence is 12 residues long. The trim removed 10 bases at V and 4 bases at J, leaving 6 bases unmatched. Germline V gives CDR1 ENHRY, CDR2 SYGVKD. Here the CDR3 DNA reads TGTGCCAGCGGGGGATTCGGAGAGACCCAGTACTTC. This codes for CASGGFGETQYF.

The chain is built from TRBV29-1 and TRBJ2-1, with 10 bases aligning to TRBD2. CDR1 and CDR2 from the germline V gene are SQVTM and ANQGSEA. V shed 6 bases, J shed 4 bases, and the junction held 9 bases outside the gene matches. The CDR3 has 15 amino acids. CDR3 protein: CSVDLTSGIYNEQFF. CDR3 DNA sequence: TGCAGCGTCGACCTAACTAGCGGGATTTACAATGAGCAGTTCTTC.

This sequence joins TRBV15 and TRBJ2-1; D perhaps matches TRBD2 (5 bases). The CDR3 sequence is 16 residues long. With 3 bases removed from V and 10 bases from J, the gap between germline ends came to 22 bases. CDR1 and CDR2 (germline): LNHNV, YYDKDF (reference sequence). The chain's CDR3 is CATSRGLGLAGGEQFF. In DNA, the CDR3 is TGTGCCACCAGCAGGGGCCTAGGACTCGCTGGCGGAGAGCAGTTCTTC. The full variable domain, in which reference TRBV15 and TRBJ2-1 provide the parts outside the CDR3, is DAMVIQNPRYQVTQFGKPVTLSCSQTLNHNVMYWYQQKSSQAPKLLFHYYDKDFNNEADTPDNFQSRRPNTSFCFLDIRSPGLGDTAMYLCATSRGLGLAGGEQFFGPGTRLTVL.

The rearrangement uses TRBV28 and TRBJ2-7; maybe TRBD2 (5 bases). From germline, CDR1 is MDHEN and CDR2 SYDVKM. CDR3 length: 14 residues. Trimming removed 3 bases from V and 2 bases from J, with 11 bases in between. The CDR3 bases are TGTGCCAGCAGTTTGGCGAGGGATCCCTACGAGCAGTACTTC. It encodes CASSLARDPYEQYF.

V and J are TRBV7-9 and TRBJ2-3; D may correspond to TRBD1 or TRBD2 (5 bases each). V gave up 0 bases and J gave up 13 bases, with 8 bases separating them. The germline CDR1 and CDR2 sequences are SEHNR and FQNEAQ (reference sequence). CDR3 length equals 11 residues. The CDR3: CASSLAGDEYF. DNA of the CDR3: TGTGCCAGCAGCTTAGCGGGGGATGAGTATTTT.

The chain uses TRBV10-3 and TRBJ2-1; perhaps TRBD2 as D (6 bases). The length of the CDR3 is 14 residues. V was cut by 6 bases and J by 7 bases, with 16 bases left in between. In germline, CDR1 is ENHRY, CDR2 SYGVKD. The CDR3 protein is CAIRDGLFQNEQFF. CDR3 DNA: TGTGCCATCAGGGACGGACTATTTCAAAATGAGCAGTTCTTC.

This clone was counted a single time. This same CDR3 is encoded by further DNA sequences in the sample. The chain combines TRBV5-5 with TRBJ2-1; 8 positions match TRBD2. Germline trimming cut 0 bases from V and 0 bases from J; bases unmatched to any gene: 5. The CDR3 length is 17 residues. In germline, CDR1 is SGHKS, CDR2 YYEKEE (reference sequence). The CDR3 DNA is TGTGCCAGCAGCTTGGGGCCTAGCGGGTCCTCCTACAATGAGCAGTTCTTC. Translated, it gives CASSLGPSGSSYNEQFF.

This clone was observed a single time. The chain links TRBV5-6 to TRBJ2-1; maybe TRBD2 (5 bases). CDR1 is SGHDT and CDR2 is YYEEEE in the germline V gene. CDR3 length: 15 residues. Trimming removed 4 bases at V and 8 bases at J, with 19 bases between. CDR3 nucleotides: TGTGCCAGCAGCCAAAAGAGACTGGTGAGGGATGAGCAGTTCTTC. Translation gives CASSQKRLVRDEQFF.

CDR3 region: CASSPTGAYEQYF. The CDR3 DNA reads as TGTGCCAGCAGCCCTACAGGGGCGTACGAGCAGTACTTC. The V gene is TRBV5-6, the J gene TRBJ2-7; TRBD1 agrees at 7 bases. CDR3 length: 13 amino acids. Trimming at V came to 4 bases and at J to 4 bases, leaving 5 bases not matched to a gene. Germline-derived CDR1 and CDR2 are SGHDT and YYEEEE. The complete variable domain, with remaining parts taken from reference TRBV5-6 and TRBJ2-7, reads DAGVTQSPTHLIKTRGQQVTLRCSPKSGHDTVSWYQQALGQGPQFIFQYYEEEERQRGNFPDRFSGHQFPNYSSELNVNALLLGDSALYLCASSPTGAYEQYFGPGTRLTVT.

The chain has TRBV19 and TRBJ1-2; 9 bases match TRBD1. Germline V gene sequence: CDR1 LNHDA, CDR2 SQIVND (reference sequence). V was pared by 7 bases and J by 0 bases, with 12 bases of the junction left unmatched. The CDR3 sequence is 17 residues long. The CDR3 loop is CASTQDRGREPNYGYTF. In DNA form, the CDR3 reads TGTGCCAGTACCCAGGACAGGGGACGAGAGCCTAACTATGGCTACACCTTC.

This chain links TRBV6-4 with TRBJ2-4; D is perhaps TRBD1 (6 bases). The CDR3 contains 15 residues. CDR1 is MRHNA, CDR2 SNTAGT, per germline. V was cut by 4 bases and J by 7 bases, with 17 bases left in between. CDR3 protein: CASSGVVGAVNIQYF. The CDR3 DNA is TGTGCCAGCAGTGGTGTGGTGGGGGCTGTGAACATTCAGTACTTC.

V usage is TRBV6-4 and J usage is TRBJ2-1; 9 bases are shared with TRBD2. The germline gives CDR1 MRHNA, CDR2 SNTAGT. V shed 1 base and J 4 bases; nucleotides not matched to a gene: 5. The CDR3 spans 16 residues. The CDR3: CASSDLAGGGYNEQFF. In DNA, the CDR3 is TGTGCCAGCAGTGACTTGGCGGGAGGGGGTTACAATGAGCAGTTCTTC.

V usage is TRBV10-1 and J usage is TRBJ2-3; D not resolved. The CDR3 covers 15 residues. V dropped 8 bases and J dropped 5 bases, with 20 bases sitting between them. Germline CDR1 and CDR2: WNHNN and SYGVQD (reference sequence). As DNA, the CDR3 is TGCGCCAGCCTCTTACCACATTCCCCTGGAGATACGCAGTATTTT. This translates into CASLLPHSPGDTQYF.

J is TRBJ2-5 and V is TRBV9, with 8 bases matching TRBD2. The germline V gene has CDR1 SGDLS and CDR2 YYNGEE. The CDR3 sequence is 16 residues long. The V gene end was trimmed by 0 bases and the J gene end by 5 bases; junction bases not matched to a gene: 9. CDR3 DNA sequence: TGTGCCAGCAGCGTAGGTGGTAGCGGGATCACGGAGACCCAGTACTTC. This encodes CASSVGGSGITETQYF.